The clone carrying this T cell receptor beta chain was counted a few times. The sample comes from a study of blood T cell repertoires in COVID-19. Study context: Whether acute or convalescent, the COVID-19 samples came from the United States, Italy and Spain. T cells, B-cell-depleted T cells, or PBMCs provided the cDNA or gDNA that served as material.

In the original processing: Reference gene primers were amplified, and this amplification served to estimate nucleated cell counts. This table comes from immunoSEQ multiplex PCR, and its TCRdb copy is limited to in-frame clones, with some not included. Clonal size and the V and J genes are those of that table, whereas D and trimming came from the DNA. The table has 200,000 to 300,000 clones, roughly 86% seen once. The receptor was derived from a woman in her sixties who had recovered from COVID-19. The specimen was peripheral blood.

The CDR3 spells CASSRVSYNEQFF. CDR3 sequence (DNA): TGTGCCAGTAGCAGGGTGAGTTACAATGAGCAGTTCTTC. The chain recombines TRBV19 with TRBJ2-1; D may be TRBD1 (5 bases). The length of the CDR3 is 13 residues. With 6 bases removed from V and 4 bases from J, the gap between germline ends came to 10 bases. From germline, CDR1 is LNHDA and CDR2 SQIVND (reference sequence). The complete variable domain, with remaining parts taken from reference TRBV19 and TRBJ2-1, reads DGGITQSPKYLFRKEGQNVTLSCEQNLNHDAMYWYRQDPGQGLRLIYYSQIVNDFQKGDIAEGYSVSREKKESFPLTVTSAQKNPTAFYLCASSRVSYNEQFFGPGTRLTVL.